Below, 22 T cell receptor beta chains from the same sample are listed, as sequenced in a study of T cell responses to AZD1222 COVID-19 vaccine. Assay used: immunoSEQ multiplex PCR; TCRdb lists only in-frame clones, some missing. Of about 200,000 clones in the sample, about 92% were seen once. Material: peripheral blood, obtained 28 days after the second dose of the MenACWY control vaccine. All receptors derive from an adult who received the MenACWY meningococcal vaccine as a control.

The chain joins TRBV6-1 to TRBJ2-1, with TRBD1 matching over 8 bases. CDR1 and CDR2 (germline): MNHNS, SASEGT. V shed 3 bases, J shed 8 bases, and the junction held 3 bases outside the gene matches. This CDR3 comprises 13 residues. The CDR3 region has the DNA TGTGCCAGCAGTGACCGACAGGGGTATGAGCAGTTCTTC. Translated, it gives CASSDRQGYEQFF.

This chain connects TRBV27 to TRBJ1-4; D ambiguous. Trimming left V 3 bases short and J 0 bases short, with 8 bases between. Per germline, CDR1 MNHEY and CDR2 SMNVEV (reference sequence). The CDR3 is 15 residues long. The CDR3 sequence: CASSFHRATNEKLFF. CDR3 DNA sequence: TGTGCCAGCAGTTTTCACCGCGCAACTAATGAAAAACTGTTTTTT.

This clone was detected once. The chain joins TRBV12-3 or TRBV12-4 to TRBJ1-3, with a possible D match to TRBD1 (5 bases). Trimming left V 3 bases short and J 7 bases short, with 10 bases between. This CDR3 contains 13 residues. The CDR3 is CASSLGGGNTIYF. The CDR3 DNA sequence: TGTGCCAGCAGTTTGGGGGGAGGGAACACCATATATTTT.

This clone was picked up one time. V is TRBV6-5 and J is TRBJ1-1; the D gene is possibly TRBD1 (5 bases). CDR3 size: 12 residues. The V end was cut by 5 bases, the J end by 9 bases, with 13 bases between. Germline V gives CDR1 MNHEY, CDR2 SVGAGI. The CDR3 coding sequence is TGTGCCAGCAGTCCACTTCAGGGCAAAGCTTTCTTT. It codes for CASSPLQGKAFF.

This rearrangement joins TRBV5-1 to TRBJ2-7; the match to TRBD2 covers 13 bases. This CDR3 region has 15 residues. V lost 4 bases to trimming and J lost 3 bases; unmatched junction nucleotides: 4. The germline V gene encodes CDR1 SGHRS and CDR2 YFSETQ. The CDR3 coding sequence is TGCGCCAGCAGCGAGACTAGCGGGAGGTTCTACGAGCAGTACTTC. This gives the protein CASSETSGRFYEQYF. The full variable domain, its missing parts supplied by reference TRBV5-1 and TRBJ2-7, is KAGVTQTPRYLIKTRGQQVTLSCSPISGHRSVSWYQQTPGQGLQFLFEYFSETQRNKGNFPGRFSGRQFSNSRSEMNVSTLELGDSALYLCASSETSGRFYEQYFGPGTRLTVT.

The chain is built from TRBV28 and TRBJ2-7, with D maybe TRBD2 (6 bases). This CDR3 region has 13 residues. CDR1 and CDR2 (germline): MDHEN, SYDVKM. With 6 bases removed from V and 5 bases from J, the gap between germline ends came to 14 bases. The CDR3 bases are TGTGCCAGCAGGATGGAGGGGCGCAACGAGCAGTACTTC. Protein: CASRMEGRNEQYF.

This sequence joins TRBV28 and TRBJ1-1, with D possibly being TRBD1 (6 bases). The V end lost 3 bases, the J end lost 4 bases, and 15 bases lay between the germline ends. Germline values: CDR1 MDHEN, CDR2 SYDVKM. This CDR3 is built from 15 residues. The CDR3 coding sequence is TGTGCCAGCAGTTTTGGGGGCAGGGGAGCCACTGAAGCTTTCTTT. It is translated as CASSFGGRGATEAFF.

The rearrangement uses TRBV10-3 and TRBJ1-5; possibly TRBD1 for D (5 bases). Germline CDR1 reads ENHRY; CDR2 reads SYGVKD. V lost 1 base and J lost 7, with 5 bases in between. The CDR3 totals 12 residues. As DNA, the CDR3 is TGTGCCATCAGTGAGTGGGGCCAGCCCCAGCATTTT. This encodes CAISEWGQPQHF.

J is TRBJ2-2 and V is TRBV7-3; 11 bases match TRBD2. The CDR3 consists of 16 residues. V dropped 5 bases and J dropped 6; count of bases not matched to a gene: 8. Germline assignment: CDR1 SGHTA and CDR2 FQGTGA. DNA of the CDR3: TGTGCCAGCAGCCAACTAGCGGGAGATTGGGCCGGGGAGCTGTTTTTT. It encodes CASSQLAGDWAGELFF.

This rearrangement joins TRBV6-4 to TRBJ1-1; D may be TRBD1 (5 bases). The CDR3 is made up of 13 amino acids. Trimming left V 6 bases short and J 1 base short, with 9 bases between. Germline V gene lookup returns CDR1 MRHNA and CDR2 SNTAGT. CDR3 in amino acids: CASRGTSNTEAFF. The CDR3 coding sequence is TGTGCCAGCAGAGGGACTTCGAACACTGAAGCTTTCTTT.

This clone is a singleton in its sample. The chain employs TRBV27 and TRBJ1-2; D perhaps matches TRBD1 (6 bases). The ends were cut back, 6 bases at V and 5 bases at J, with 13 bases in the middle. This CDR3 spans 13 amino acids. Germline V lookup: CDR1 MNHEY, CDR2 SMNVEV (reference sequence). The CDR3 DNA follows: TGTGCCAGCAGACCACAGGGAGAGTATGGCTACACCTTC. Its translation: CASRPQGEYGYTF.

The rearrangement joins TRBV7-2 to TRBJ1-2; perhaps TRBD1 as D (5 bases). From germline, CDR1 is SGHTA and CDR2 FQGNSA. V lost 2 bases, J lost 3 bases, and 13 bases lay in between. The length of the CDR3 is 15 residues. CDR3 bases: TGTGCCAGCAGCTTATCATCCGGGGCGGACTATGGCTACACCTTC. Its protein is CASSLSSGADYGYTF.

The chain links TRBV6-6 to TRBJ1-1; 7 nucleotides align to TRBD1. The CDR3 runs to 14 residues. The V and J ends lost 7 bases and 3 bases, in that order; junction bases with no gene match: 8. The germline V gene has CDR1 MNHNY and CDR2 SVGAGI (reference sequence). The CDR3 nucleotides read TGTGCCAGCATTTTCAGGGGGGGTTACACTGAAGCTTTCTTT. It encodes CASIFRGGYTEAFF.

This clone was counted once. CDR3 region: CASSYSTGGNGYTF. The CDR3 DNA reads TGTGCCAGCAGTTACTCGACCGGCGGTAACGGCTACACCTTC. The chain employs TRBV6-2 or TRBV6-3 and TRBJ1-2; D remains ambiguous. The germline V and J ends were trimmed by 0 bases and 8 bases, with 13 bases remaining between them. This CDR3 comprises 14 residues. Germline CDR1 MNHEY, CDR2 SVGEGT.

The chain joins TRBV24-1 to TRBJ2-1; no firm D call. Germline assignment: CDR1 KGHDR and CDR2 SFDVKD. Trimming took off 0 bases at V and 7 bases at J, with 12 bases between the two ends. The CDR3 covers 15 residues. The CDR3 spells CATSDLPSVRNEQFF. CDR3 DNA: TGTGCCACCAGTGATTTGCCGTCGGTCAGGAATGAGCAGTTCTTC.

This clone came up a few times. The rearrangement joins TRBV4-1 to TRBJ2-7; D might be TRBD2 (6 bases). Germline V gene lookup returns CDR1 MGHRA and CDR2 YSYEKL. Between the trimmed V and J ends, which lost 0 bases and 3 bases, there was a span of 12 bases. This CDR3 spans 15 amino acids. CDR3 sequence reads: CASSQDQEGFYEQYF. The CDR3 DNA reads as TGCGCCAGCAGCCAAGATCAGGAGGGGTTCTACGAGCAGTACTTC.

This clone was detected only once. The chain has TRBV7-9 and TRBJ2-1; TRBD2 matches 10 bases. The germline gives CDR1 SEHNR, CDR2 FQNEAQ (reference sequence). The CDR3 has 16 residues. V lost 2 bases, J lost 7 bases, and 8 bases stayed unmatched. The CDR3 bases are TGTGCCAGCAGCTTATCGAGCGGGAGGGCAACGAATGAGCAGTTCTTC. This codes for CASSLSSGRATNEQFF. Complete variable domain (other parts from reference TRBV7-9 and TRBJ2-1): DTGVSQNPRHKITKRGQNVTFRCDPISEHNRLYWYRQTLGQGPEFLTYFQNEAQLEKSRLLSDRFSAERPKGSFSTLEIQRTEQGDSAMYLCASSLSSGRATNEQFFGPGTRLTVL.

This chain joins TRBV6-5 and TRBJ1-1; 9 bases map to TRBD1. The length of the CDR3 is 14 residues. CDR1 and CDR2 from the germline V gene are MNHEY and SVGAGI. V lost 8 bases, J lost 9 bases, and 13 bases stayed unmatched. The CDR3 is CASANLGTGKKAFF. CDR3 sequence (DNA): TGTGCCAGCGCAAACCTCGGGACAGGGAAAAAAGCTTTCTTT.

The chain has TRBV7-6 and TRBJ2-7; possibly TRBD1 for D (6 bases). V was trimmed by 1 base and J by 3 bases, leaving 19 bases between them. The CDR3 is made up of 17 amino acids. Germline V CDR1 and CDR2: SGHVS, FNYEAQ. In DNA, the CDR3 is TGTGCCAGCAGCTTAGAGAAGGTTGGGGGCTACGGCTACGAGCAGTACTTC. Amino acid sequence: CASSLEKVGGYGYEQYF.

In the case of this clone: The identical CDR3 is also encoded by other nucleotide sequences in the sample. V is TRBV5-5 and J is TRBJ2-3; D ambiguous. Trimming cost V 5 bases and J 0 bases, with 4 bases left between them. Germline CDR1 is SGHKS and CDR2 is YYEKEE (reference sequence). This CDR3 is built from 12 residues. CDR3 in amino acids: CASRTSTDTQYF. The CDR3 DNA sequence: TGTGCCAGCAGGACTAGCACAGATACGCAGTATTTT. The whole variable domain, remainder taken from reference TRBV5-5 and TRBJ2-3, is DAGVTQSPTHLIKTRGQQVTLRCSPISGHKSVSWYQQVLGQGPQFIFQYYEKEERGRGNFPDRFSARQFPNYSSELNVNALLLGDSALYLCASRTSTDTQYFGPGTRLTVL.

The chain links TRBV21-1 to TRBJ1-5. TRBV21-1 is noted as a pseudogene. The CDR3 is made up of 13 amino acids. DNA for the CDR3: TGTGCCAGCAGCGGGGGGAAGCTACGGCTCCAGCATTTT. This codes for CASSGGKLRLQHF.

The rearrangement links TRBV9 to TRBJ2-2; 10 bases are shared with TRBD2. From germline, CDR1 is SGDLS and CDR2 YYNGEE. This CDR3 spans 16 amino acids. The junction had 4 bases not matched to a gene; V was cut back by 0 bases and J by 5 bases. The CDR3 DNA is TGTGCCAGCAGCGTAGGTTCGACTAGCGGGACCGGGGAGCTGTTTTTT. As protein: CASSVGSTSGTGELFF.